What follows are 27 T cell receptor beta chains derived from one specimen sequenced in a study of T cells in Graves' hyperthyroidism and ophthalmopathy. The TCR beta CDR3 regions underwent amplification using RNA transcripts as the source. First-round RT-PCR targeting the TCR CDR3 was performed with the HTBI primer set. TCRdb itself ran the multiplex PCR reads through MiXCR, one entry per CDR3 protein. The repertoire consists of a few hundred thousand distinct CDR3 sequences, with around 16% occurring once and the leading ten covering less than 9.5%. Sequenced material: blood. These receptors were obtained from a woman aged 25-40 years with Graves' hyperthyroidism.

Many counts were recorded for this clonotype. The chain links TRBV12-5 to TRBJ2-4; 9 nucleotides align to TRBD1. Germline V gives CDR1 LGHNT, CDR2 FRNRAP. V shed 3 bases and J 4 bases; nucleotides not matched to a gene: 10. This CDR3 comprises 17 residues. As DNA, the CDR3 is TGTGCTAGTGGTTTAGAGACAGGGGGACGGGCAAAAAACATTCAGTACTTC. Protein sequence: CASGLETGGRAKNIQYF.

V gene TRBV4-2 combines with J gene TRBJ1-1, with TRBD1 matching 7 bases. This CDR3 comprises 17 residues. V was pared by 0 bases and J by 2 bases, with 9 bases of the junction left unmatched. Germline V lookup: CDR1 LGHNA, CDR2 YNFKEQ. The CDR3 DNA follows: TGTGCCAGCAGCCAAGACCCCCAGGGGACAGCTAACACTGAAGCTTTCTTT. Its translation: CASSQDPQGTANTEAFF.

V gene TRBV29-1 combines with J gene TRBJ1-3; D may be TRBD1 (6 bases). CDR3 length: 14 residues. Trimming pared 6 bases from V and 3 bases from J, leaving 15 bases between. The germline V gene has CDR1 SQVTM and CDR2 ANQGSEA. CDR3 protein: CSVPTGSDGNTIYF. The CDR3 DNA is TGCAGCGTCCCGACAGGCTCTGATGGAAACACCATATATTTT.

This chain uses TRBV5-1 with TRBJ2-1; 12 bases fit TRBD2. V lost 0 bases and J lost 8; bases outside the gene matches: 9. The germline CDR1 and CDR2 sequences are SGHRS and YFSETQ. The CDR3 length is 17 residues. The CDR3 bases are TGCGCCAGCAGCTTGGCTCGTCTAGCGGGAGGGCCTGATGAGCAGTTCTTC. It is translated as CASSLARLAGGPDEQFF.

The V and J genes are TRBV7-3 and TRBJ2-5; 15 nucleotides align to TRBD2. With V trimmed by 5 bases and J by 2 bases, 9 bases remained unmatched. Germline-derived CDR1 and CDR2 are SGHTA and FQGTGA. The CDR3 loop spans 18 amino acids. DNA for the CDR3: TGTGCCAGCAGCACCTTGGGACTAGCGGGAGGCGGACAAGAGACCCAGTACTTC. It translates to CASSTLGLAGGGQETQYF.

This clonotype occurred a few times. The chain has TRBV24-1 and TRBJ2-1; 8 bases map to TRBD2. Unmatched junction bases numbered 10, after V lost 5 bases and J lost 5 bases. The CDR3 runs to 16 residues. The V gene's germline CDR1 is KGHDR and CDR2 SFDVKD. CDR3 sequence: CATSAPSGSSDNEQFF. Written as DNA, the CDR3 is TGTGCCACCAGTGCCCCGAGCGGGAGCTCAGACAATGAGCAGTTCTTC.

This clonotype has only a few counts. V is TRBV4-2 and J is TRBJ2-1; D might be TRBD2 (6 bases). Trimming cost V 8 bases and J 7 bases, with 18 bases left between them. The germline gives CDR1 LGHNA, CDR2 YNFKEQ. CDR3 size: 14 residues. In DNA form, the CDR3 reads TGTGCCAGCGGAAACGGGCGGGGTGGAAATGAGCAGTTCTTC. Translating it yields CASGNGRGGNEQFF.

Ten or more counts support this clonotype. The CDR3 DNA is TGCAGCGGAACTAGCGGGAGTGTTGATGAGCAGTTCTTC. Translation gives CSGTSGSVDEQFF. The gene calls are TRBV29-1 and TRBJ2-1; TRBD2 agrees at 11 bases. The J segment lost 8 bases and the V segment lost 7 bases, leaving 7 bases of the junction unmatched. This CDR3 has 13 amino acids. Germline values: CDR1 SQVTM, CDR2 ANQGSEA.

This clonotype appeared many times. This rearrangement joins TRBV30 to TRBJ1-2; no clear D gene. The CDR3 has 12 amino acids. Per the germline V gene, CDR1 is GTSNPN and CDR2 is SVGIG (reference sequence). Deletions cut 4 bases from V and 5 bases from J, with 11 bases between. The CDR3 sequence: CAWMGRWYGYTF. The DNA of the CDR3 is TGTGCCTGGATGGGCAGGTGGTATGGCTACACCTTC.

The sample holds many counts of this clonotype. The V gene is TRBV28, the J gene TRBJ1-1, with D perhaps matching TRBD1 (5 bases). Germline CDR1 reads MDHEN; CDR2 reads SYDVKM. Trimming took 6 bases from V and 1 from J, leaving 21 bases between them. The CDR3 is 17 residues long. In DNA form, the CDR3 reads TGTGCCAGCAGACCCCTCCGGGACGGCGGACGGAACACTGAAGCTTTCTTT. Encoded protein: CASRPLRDGGRNTEAFF.

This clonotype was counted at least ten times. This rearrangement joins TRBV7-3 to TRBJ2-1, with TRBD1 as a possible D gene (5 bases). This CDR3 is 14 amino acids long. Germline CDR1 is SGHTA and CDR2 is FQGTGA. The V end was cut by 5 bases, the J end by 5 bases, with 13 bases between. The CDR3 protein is CASSKSGQNNEQFF. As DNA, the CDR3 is TGTGCCAGCAGCAAAAGTGGACAAAACAATGAGCAGTTCTTC. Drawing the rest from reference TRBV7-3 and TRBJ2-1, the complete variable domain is GAGVSQTPSNKVTEKGKYVELRCDPISGHTALYWYRQSLGQGPEFLIYFQGTGAADDSGLPNDRFFAVRPEGSVSTLKIQRTERGDSAVYLCASSKSGQNNEQFFGPGTRLTVL.

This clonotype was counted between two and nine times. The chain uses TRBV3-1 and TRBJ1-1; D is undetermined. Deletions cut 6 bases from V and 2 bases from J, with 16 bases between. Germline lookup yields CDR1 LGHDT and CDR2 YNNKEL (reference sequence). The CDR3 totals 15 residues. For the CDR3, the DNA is TGTGCCAGCAGACAATCCGGGAGGGAAAACACTGAAGCTTTCTTT. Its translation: CASRQSGRENTEAFF.

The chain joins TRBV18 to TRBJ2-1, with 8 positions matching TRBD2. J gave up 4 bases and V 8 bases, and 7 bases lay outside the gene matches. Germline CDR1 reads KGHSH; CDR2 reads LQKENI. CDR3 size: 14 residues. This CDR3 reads CASSSLAVYNEQFF. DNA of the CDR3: TGTGCCAGCAGCTCACTAGCGGTATACAATGAGCAGTTCTTC. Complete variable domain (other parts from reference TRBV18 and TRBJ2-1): NAGVMQNPRHLVRRRGQEARLRCSPMKGHSHVYWYRQLPEEGLKFMVYLQKENIIDESGMPKERFSAEFPKEGPSILRIQQVVRGDSAAYFCASSSLAVYNEQFFGPGTRLTVL.

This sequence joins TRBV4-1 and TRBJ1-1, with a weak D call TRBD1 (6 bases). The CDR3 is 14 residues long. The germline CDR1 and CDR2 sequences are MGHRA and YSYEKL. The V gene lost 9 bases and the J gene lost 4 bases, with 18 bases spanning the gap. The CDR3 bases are TGCGCCAGTGGACTAAGGGGAGGGGGCACTGAAGCTTTCTTT. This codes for CASGLRGGGTEAFF.

CDR3 sequence (DNA): TGCAGCGTTGACTCGCCGACAGGGGGGTTAGGTGAAAAACTGTTTTTT. It translates to CSVDSPTGGLGEKLFF. J is TRBJ1-4 and V is TRBV29-1, with 9 positions matching TRBD1. Trimming at V came to 3 bases and at J to 7 bases, leaving 12 bases not matched to a gene. CDR3 length: 16 residues. Germline V CDR1 and CDR2: SQVTM, ANQGSEA.

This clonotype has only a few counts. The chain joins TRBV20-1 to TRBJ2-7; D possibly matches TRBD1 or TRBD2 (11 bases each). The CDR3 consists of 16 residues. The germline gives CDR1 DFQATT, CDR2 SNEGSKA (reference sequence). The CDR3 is CSGQGAASGRSYEQYF. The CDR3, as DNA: TGCAGCGGACAGGGGGCCGCTAGCGGGAGGTCCTACGAGCAGTACTTC.

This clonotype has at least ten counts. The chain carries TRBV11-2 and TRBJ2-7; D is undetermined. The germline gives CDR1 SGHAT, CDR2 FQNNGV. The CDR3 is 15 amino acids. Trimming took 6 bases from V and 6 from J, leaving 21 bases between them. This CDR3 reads CASRFVPDPVVEQYF. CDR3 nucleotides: TGTGCCAGCAGGTTTGTCCCGGACCCCGTTGTCGAGCAGTACTTC. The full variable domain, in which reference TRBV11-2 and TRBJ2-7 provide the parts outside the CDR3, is EAGVAQSPRYKIIEKRQSVAFWCNPISGHATLYWYQQILGQGPKLLIQFQNNGVVDDSQLPKDRFSAERLKGVDSTLKIQPAKLEDSAVYLCASRFVPDPVVEQYFGPGTRLTVT.

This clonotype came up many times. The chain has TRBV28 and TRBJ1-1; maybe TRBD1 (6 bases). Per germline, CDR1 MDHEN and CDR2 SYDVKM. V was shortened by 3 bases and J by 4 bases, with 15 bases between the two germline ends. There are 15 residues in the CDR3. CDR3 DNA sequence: TGTGCCAGCAGTTTCCAGGGGATTCCTGCCACTGAAGCTTTCTTT. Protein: CASSFQGIPATEAFF.

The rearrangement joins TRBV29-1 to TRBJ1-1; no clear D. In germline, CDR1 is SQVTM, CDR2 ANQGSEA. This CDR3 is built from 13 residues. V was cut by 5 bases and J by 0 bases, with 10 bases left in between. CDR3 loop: CSVRGEMNTEAFF. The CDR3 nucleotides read TGCAGCGTTCGAGGCGAGATGAACACTGAAGCTTTCTTT. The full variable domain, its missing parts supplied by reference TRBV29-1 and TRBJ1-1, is SAVISQKPSRDICQRGTSLTIQCQVDSQVTMMFWYRQQPGQSLTLIATANQGSEATYESGFVIDKFPISRPNLTFSTLTVSNMSPEDSSIYLCSVRGEMNTEAFFGQGTRLTVV.

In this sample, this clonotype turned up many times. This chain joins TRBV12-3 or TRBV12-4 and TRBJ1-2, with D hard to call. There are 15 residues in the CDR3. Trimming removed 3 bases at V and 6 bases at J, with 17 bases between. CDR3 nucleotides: TGTGCCAGCAGTTTTCCCCATGGGCCGCTGGATGGCTACACCTTC. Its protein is CASSFPHGPLDGYTF.

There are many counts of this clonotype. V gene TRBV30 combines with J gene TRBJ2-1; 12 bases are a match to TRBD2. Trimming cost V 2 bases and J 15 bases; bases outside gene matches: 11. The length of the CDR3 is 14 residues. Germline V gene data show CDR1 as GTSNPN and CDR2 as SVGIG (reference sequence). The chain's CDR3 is CAWSTLTSGSGVFF. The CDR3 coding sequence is TGTGCCTGGAGTACCCTGACTAGCGGGAGTGGTGTGTTCTTC.

CDR3 nucleotides: TGCAGCGTTGAAGGACTAGCGGGAGTGGTGAACAATGAGCAGTTCTTC. Its translation: CSVEGLAGVVNNEQFF. V and J are TRBV29-1 and TRBJ2-1, with TRBD2 matching over 12 bases. Germline CDR1 SQVTM, CDR2 ANQGSEA. The V and J ends lost 1 base and 5 bases, in that order; junction bases with no gene match: 6. The CDR3 spans 16 residues.

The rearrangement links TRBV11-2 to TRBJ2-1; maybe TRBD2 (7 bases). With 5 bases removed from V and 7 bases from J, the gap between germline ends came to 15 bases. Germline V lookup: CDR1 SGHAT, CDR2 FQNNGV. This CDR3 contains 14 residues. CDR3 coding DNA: TGTGCCAGCAGCGGGGGGGCTACCCGGAATGAGCAGTTCTTC. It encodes CASSGGATRNEQFF. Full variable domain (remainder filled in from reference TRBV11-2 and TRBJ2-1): EAGVAQSPRYKIIEKRQSVAFWCNPISGHATLYWYQQILGQGPKLLIQFQNNGVVDDSQLPKDRFSAERLKGVDSTLKIQPAKLEDSAVYLCASSGGATRNEQFFGPGTRLTVL.

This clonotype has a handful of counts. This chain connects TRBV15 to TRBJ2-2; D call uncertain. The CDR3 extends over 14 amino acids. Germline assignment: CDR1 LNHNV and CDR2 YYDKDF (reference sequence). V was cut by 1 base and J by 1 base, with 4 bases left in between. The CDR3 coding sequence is TGTGCCACCAGCAGAGGGGGGAACACCGGGGAGCTGTTTTTT. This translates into CATSRGGNTGELFF.

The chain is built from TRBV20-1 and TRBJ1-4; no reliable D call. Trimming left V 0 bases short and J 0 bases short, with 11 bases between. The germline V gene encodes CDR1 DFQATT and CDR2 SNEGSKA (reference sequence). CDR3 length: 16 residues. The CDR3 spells CSARDPDRPTNEKLFF. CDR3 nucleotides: TGCAGTGCTAGAGATCCGGACCGCCCAACTAATGAAAAACTGTTTTTT.

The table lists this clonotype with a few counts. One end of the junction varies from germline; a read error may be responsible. CDR3 sequence reads: CGAARGGYGYTF. The CDR3 bases are TGCGGTGCTGCCAGGGGAGGCTATGGCTACACCTTC. The rearrangement joins TRBV20-1 to TRBJ1-2; D perhaps matches TRBD1 (6 bases). The germline V gene encodes CDR1 DFQATT and CDR2 SNEGSKA (reference sequence). The CDR3 is made up of 12 amino acids.

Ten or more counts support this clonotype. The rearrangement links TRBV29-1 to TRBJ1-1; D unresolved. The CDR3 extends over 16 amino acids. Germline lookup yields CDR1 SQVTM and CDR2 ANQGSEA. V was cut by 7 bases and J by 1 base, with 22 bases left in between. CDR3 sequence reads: CSAQTTRGGGNTEAFF. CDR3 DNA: TGCAGCGCGCAGACAACCCGCGGTGGCGGGAACACTGAAGCTTTCTTT. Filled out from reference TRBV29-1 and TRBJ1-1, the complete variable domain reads SAVISQKPSRDICQRGTSLTIQCQVDSQVTMMFWYRQQPGQSLTLIATANQGSEATYESGFVIDKFPISRPNLTFSTLTVSNMSPEDSSIYLCSAQTTRGGGNTEAFFGQGTRLTVV.